This T cell receptor (beta chain) came from a study of blood T cell repertoires in COVID-19. The overall study: Nucleic acid was either cDNA or gDNA, and it came from T cells, B-cell-depleted T cells, or PBMCs.

Method: immunoSEQ multiplex PCR; TCRdb's copy keeps in-frame clones and lacks some. The sample carries around 88,000 clones, roughly 90% recorded once. Germline CDR1 and CDR2: LNHDA and SQIVND (reference sequence). The CDR3 runs 14 residues. Trimming cost V 7 bases and J 5 bases; bases outside gene matches: 7. The rearrangement uses TRBV19 and TRBJ1-2; 10 positions match TRBD1. The sample comprised peripheral blood. This sequence originates from a woman of 80 years or more with acute or convalescent COVID-19. The DNA for the CDR3 is TGTGCCAGTACGGACGGGACAGGGGATTATGGCTACACCTTC. It yields the protein CASTDGTGDYGYTF.